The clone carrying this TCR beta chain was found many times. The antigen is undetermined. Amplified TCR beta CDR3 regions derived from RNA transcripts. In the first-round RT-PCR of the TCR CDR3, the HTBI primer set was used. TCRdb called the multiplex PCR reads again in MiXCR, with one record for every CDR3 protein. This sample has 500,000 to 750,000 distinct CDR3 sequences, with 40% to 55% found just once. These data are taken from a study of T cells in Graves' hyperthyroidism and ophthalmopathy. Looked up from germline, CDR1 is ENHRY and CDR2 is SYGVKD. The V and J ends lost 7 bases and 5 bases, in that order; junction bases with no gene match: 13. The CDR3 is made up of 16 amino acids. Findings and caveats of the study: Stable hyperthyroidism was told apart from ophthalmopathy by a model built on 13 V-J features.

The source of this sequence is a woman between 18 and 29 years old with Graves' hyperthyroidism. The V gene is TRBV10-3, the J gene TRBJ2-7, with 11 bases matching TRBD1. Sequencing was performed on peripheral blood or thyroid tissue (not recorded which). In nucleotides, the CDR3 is TGTGCCATCACCGACCGTACCGGGACAGGGGGGAACGAGCAGTACTTC. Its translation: CAITDRTGTGGNEQYF.